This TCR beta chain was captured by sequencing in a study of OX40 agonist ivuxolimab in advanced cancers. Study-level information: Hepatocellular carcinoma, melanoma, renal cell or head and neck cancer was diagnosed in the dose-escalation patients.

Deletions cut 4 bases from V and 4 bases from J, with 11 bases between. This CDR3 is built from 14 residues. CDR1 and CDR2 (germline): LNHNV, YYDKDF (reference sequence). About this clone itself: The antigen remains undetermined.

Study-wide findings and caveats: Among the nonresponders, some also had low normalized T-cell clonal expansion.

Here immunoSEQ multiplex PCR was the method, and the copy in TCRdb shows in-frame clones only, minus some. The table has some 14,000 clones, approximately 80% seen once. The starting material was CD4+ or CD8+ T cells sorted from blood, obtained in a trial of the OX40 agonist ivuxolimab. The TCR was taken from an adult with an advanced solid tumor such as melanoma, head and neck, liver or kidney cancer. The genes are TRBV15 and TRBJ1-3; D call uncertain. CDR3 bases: TGTGCCACCAGCATCCGTCATCCCGGAAACACCATATATTTT. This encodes CATSIRHPGNTIYF.